A selection of T cell receptor beta chains follows, all from one sample in a study of T cell responses to AZD1222 COVID-19 vaccine. Sequencing used immunoSEQ multiplex PCR; TCRdb keeps in-frame clones, though not all of them. Here the sample spans more than 100,000 clones, 91% being singletons. The starting material was peripheral blood, obtained 28 days after the second AZD1222 dose. The receptors were gathered from an adult who received the AZD1222 COVID-19 vaccine. CDR3s include the opening cysteine and the closing phenylalanine or tryptophan. Each record gives: J gene, D gene, clone size, V gene, CDR3 protein, CDR3 DNA. D genes are given only for firm matches. Clone size appears in some rows only: once, few, many, or a class for an expanded clone.

>TRBJ2-5|TRBD2|NA|TRBV7-2
CASSALRGAQYF
TGTGCCAGCAGCGCACTCCGGGGGGCCCAGTACTTC
>TRBJ1-1|NA|NA|TRBV27
CASSLSERWGTEAFF
TGTGCCAGCAGTTTATCGGAGAGGTGGGGCACTGAAGCTTTCTTT
>TRBJ2-3|TRBD2|NA|TRBV9
CASSSGTSGSGTDTQYF
TGTGCCAGCAGCTCAGGGACTAGCGGGAGTGGGACAGATACGCAGTATTTT
>TRBJ1-2|NA|NA|TRBV9
CASSVAGDYGYTF
TGTGCCAGCAGCGTAGCCGGGGACTATGGCTACACCTTC
>TRBJ2-2|TRBD2|NA|TRBV7-2
CASSLGLAGVSVGELFF
TGTGCCAGCAGCTTAGGGCTAGCGGGAGTTTCGGTCGGGGAGCTGTTTTTT
>TRBJ2-5|TRBD1|NA|TRBV30
CAWSASGTGPLEGQETQYF
TGTGCCTGGAGTGCCTCCGGGACAGGGCCCCTCGAGGGCCAAGAGACCCAGTACTTC
>TRBJ1-3|NA|once|TRBV7-8
CASSPDSRTGNTIYF
TGTGCCAGCAGTCCGGACAGCCGAACTGGAAACACCATATATTTT
>TRBJ2-5|NA|few|TRBV11-2
CASSTSQGETQYF
TGTGCCAGCAGCACCAGCCAGGGAGAGACCCAGTACTTC
>TRBJ1-2|TRBD1|NA|TRBV7-2
CASSLSTGPYGYTF
TGTGCCAGCAGCTTATCGACAGGGCCGTATGGCTACACCTTC
>TRBJ1-5|NA|NA|TRBV6-5
CASSSQADSNQPQHF
TGTGCCAGCAGTTCACAAGCGGATAGCAATCAGCCCCAGCATTTT
>TRBJ2-5|TRBD1|NA|TRBV15
CATSRKTGGFETQYF
TGTGCCACCAGCAGAAAAACAGGGGGGTTTGAGACCCAGTACTTC
>TRBJ1-2|NA|NA|TRBV4-2
CASSQERPPYGYTF
TGTGCCAGCAGCCAAGAAAGGCCCCCCTATGGCTACACCTTC
>TRBJ1-5|TRBD1|NA|TRBV19
CASSTTGGRQPQHF
TGTGCCAGTAGTACGACAGGGGGCAGGCAGCCCCAGCATTTT
>TRBJ2-3|TRBD2|NA|TRBV5-1
CASSSTSAERGDTQYF
TGCGCCAGCAGCTCGACTAGCGCCGAAAGGGGGGATACGCAGTATTTT
>TRBJ2-3|TRBD1|NA|TRBV18
CASSPTGWADTQYF
TGTGCCAGCTCACCGACAGGGTGGGCAGATACGCAGTATTTT
>TRBJ1-2|NA|NA|TRBV5-5
CASSFTPGMDYGYTF
TGTGCCAGCAGCTTCACCCCCGGGATGGACTATGGCTACACCTTC